This TCR beta chain emerged from a study of the immune and genomic landscape of osteosarcoma. With 2 bases clipped from V and 15 bases from J, the junction kept 5 bases outside the gene matches. The CDR3 extends over 12 amino acids. Germline V gene sequence: CDR1 KGHSH, CDR2 LQKENI. The protocol was immunoSEQ multiplex PCR, while the TCRdb copy is restricted to in-frame clones and leaves out a portion. The sample yields about 10,000 clones, over 55% seen once. The post-treatment osteosarcoma tumors were primary, local recurrence or metastasis specimens from poor-prognosis patients. The receptor comes from a human donor with osteosarcoma. The sequenced sample was osteosarcoma tumor tissue from the lung. This rearrangement joins TRBV18 to TRBJ2-1; 9 bases line up with TRBD1. The CDR3 region has the DNA TGTGCCAGCTCACCAAGGACAGGGGATATGTTCTTC. Translation gives CASSPRTGDMFF.